The 25 T cell receptor beta chains reported below all come from one sample, sequenced in a study of blood T cells in healthy people across ages. The use of a sample-barcoded 5' primer and a J-beta primer mix characterized a second PCR of about 7 to 12 cycles. TCRdb called the 5' RACE reads again in MiXCR, with one record for every CDR3 protein. The table has some 1.4 million distinct CDR3 sequences, approximately 42% seen once; the top ten hold under 8%. Material: blood. The receptor source for this set is a woman between 18 and 30 years old in good health.

A few counts support this clonotype. The V call is TRBV7-2, the J call TRBJ2-5; possible D gene TRBD1, 5 bases. CDR1 is SGHTA and CDR2 is FQGNSA in the germline V gene. CDR3 length: 15 amino acids. Trimming stripped 1 base from V and 11 bases from J, with 20 bases between. The CDR3 sequence is CASSLDRRSYNEQYF. In DNA form, the CDR3 reads TGTGCCAGCAGCTTAGACAGGCGCTCTTACAATGAGCAGTACTTC.

This clonotype was seen more than once but under ten times. The gene calls are TRBV20-1 and TRBJ2-1; D is tentatively TRBD1 or TRBD2 (5 bases each). CDR3 size: 13 residues. V was clipped by 6 bases and J by 6 bases, with 15 bases between them. From germline, CDR1 is DFQATT and CDR2 SNEGSKA (reference sequence). The CDR3 region has the DNA TGCAGTGCCGGGACGACCTCCCCCAATGAGCAGTTCTTC. Protein sequence: CSAGTTSPNEQFF.

The chain links TRBV10-3 to TRBJ1-2, with D tentatively TRBD1 (5 bases). The CDR3 runs to 13 residues. V shed 10 bases and J shed 2 bases, with 14 bases lying between them. Germline CDR1 reads ENHRY; CDR2 reads SYGVKD. The CDR3 sequence: CATLPGMNYGYTF. For the CDR3, the DNA is TGTGCCACGCTTCCAGGGATGAACTATGGCTACACCTTC.

V usage is TRBV12-3 or TRBV12-4 and J usage is TRBJ1-5; D gene uncertain. The V end lost 1 base, the J end lost 10 bases, and 5 bases lay between the germline ends. This CDR3 has 11 amino acids. The CDR3 DNA sequence: TGTGCCAGCAGTTTAGGCAGACCCCAGCATTTT. It yields the protein CASSLGRPQHF.

This chain uses TRBV9 with TRBJ2-4, with 7 bases matching TRBD2. The J call may be faulty, since TRBJ2-7 better matches the DNA end. The CDR3 is made up of 14 amino acids. In germline, CDR1 is SGDLS, CDR2 YYNGEE. The CDR3 DNA reads TGTGCCAGCAGCGTATCTAGCGGACCCTTCGAGCAGTACTTC. It yields the protein CASSVSSGPFEQYF.

The chain has TRBV5-1 and TRBJ2-1; 9 bases line up with TRBD2. The V gene end was trimmed by 4 bases and the J gene end by 8 bases; junction bases not matched to a gene: 13. This CDR3 is 16 amino acids long. Looked up from germline, CDR1 is SGHRS and CDR2 is YFSETQ. The CDR3 nucleotides are TGCGCCAGCAGCGAGGGCGGGGGGGCGATTTCCCATGAGCAGTTCTTC. It codes for CASSEGGGAISHEQFF.

The genes are TRBV12-5 and TRBJ1-5, with a weak D call TRBD1 (6 bases). The V end was cut by 2 bases, the J end by 0 bases, with 8 bases between. The germline gives CDR1 LGHNT, CDR2 FRNRAP. The CDR3 extends over 15 amino acids. CDR3 in DNA: TGTGCTAGTGGTTTGACAGGGTATAGCAATCAGCCCCAGCATTTT. Its translation: CASGLTGYSNQPQHF.

This chain links TRBV18 with TRBJ2-6, with D perhaps being TRBD1 or TRBD2 (5 bases each). Trimming took 3 bases from V and 0 from J, leaving 15 bases between them. The CDR3 is 18 amino acids. Germline V lookup: CDR1 KGHSH, CDR2 LQKENI. CDR3 sequence reads: CASSPMGTAISGANVLTF. The CDR3 coding sequence is TGTGCCAGCTCACCCATGGGGACGGCGATCTCTGGGGCCAACGTCCTGACTTTC.

The chain carries TRBV20-1 and TRBJ2-7, with unresolved D. The J call may be incorrect, as the DNA end agrees better with TRBJ2-4. Germline V lookup: CDR1 DFQATT, CDR2 SNEGSKA (reference sequence). The CDR3 covers 11 residues. The CDR3 bases are TGCAGTGCTAGAGATCCAAACATTCAGTACTTC. Its translation is CSARDPNIQYF.

The gene calls are TRBV3-1 and TRBJ2-7; tentatively, D is TRBD1 or TRBD2 (7 bases each). The end of the DNA aligns better with TRBJ2-5, so the J call may be wrong. Per germline, CDR1 LGHDT and CDR2 YNNKEL (reference sequence). This CDR3 is 15 amino acids long. CDR3: CASLPRGGKKETQYF. Written as DNA, the CDR3 is TGTGCCAGCCTCCCCAGGGGGGGAAAGAAAGAGACCCAGTACTTC.

This clonotype was counted only a few times. This chain uses TRBV6-5 with TRBJ2-5; no reliable D call. The V gene lost 6 bases and the J gene lost 4 bases, with 21 bases spanning the gap. This CDR3 is built from 16 residues. CDR1 and CDR2 (germline): MNHEY, SVGAGI. CDR3 loop: CASSYQDSGWAETQYF. The CDR3 nucleotides are TGTGCCAGCAGCTACCAAGACTCTGGTTGGGCAGAGACCCAGTACTTC.

The chain combines TRBV4-1 with TRBJ1-6, with 8 bases aligning to TRBD1. The CDR3 is 18 residues long. The germline V gene encodes CDR1 MGHRA and CDR2 YSYEKL. V dropped 4 bases and J dropped 10; count of bases not matched to a gene: 18. The CDR3 protein is CASSPTPWETGEGSPLHF. In DNA, the CDR3 is TGCGCCAGCAGCCCGACCCCGTGGGAGACAGGGGAAGGATCACCCCTCCACTTT.

This clonotype was seen a few times. The chain combines TRBV9 with TRBJ2-7; 9 nucleotides match TRBD2. After removal of 1 base from V and 2 bases from J, the junction contained 4 bases not matched to a gene. CDR1 SGDLS and CDR2 YYNGEE come from the germline V gene. The CDR3 is made up of 15 amino acids. The CDR3 loop reads CASSVFPSGTYEQYF. DNA of the CDR3: TGTGCCAGCAGCGTATTCCCTAGCGGGACCTACGAGCAGTACTTC.

The chain employs TRBV20-1 and TRBJ2-3; tentative D call: TRBD1 (5 bases). The CDR3 extends over 13 amino acids. V dropped 5 bases and J dropped 2 bases, with 11 bases sitting between them. The germline CDR1 and CDR2 sequences are DFQATT and SNEGSKA (reference sequence). In DNA, the CDR3 is TGCAGTGCTGCTGGGGCTAACACAGATACGCAGTATTTT. Amino acids: CSAAGANTDTQYF.

This clonotype was seen a few times. This sequence joins TRBV5-6 and TRBJ2-3; D call uncertain. Trimming stripped 0 bases from V and 2 bases from J, with 10 bases between. Germline lookup yields CDR1 SGHDT and CDR2 YYEEEE. The CDR3 consists of 15 residues. The CDR3 DNA sequence: TGTGCCAGCAGCTTGGCCTTGAGGAACACAGATACGCAGTATTTT. Translating gives CASSLALRNTDTQYF.

The rearrangement joins TRBV12-3 or TRBV12-4 to TRBJ2-3; D may correspond to TRBD1 or TRBD2 (5 bases each). The CDR3 extends over 15 amino acids. V lost 3 bases and J lost 4, with 14 bases in between. For the CDR3, the DNA is TGTGCCAGCAGTTTGGTCAGGGCGAGGGCAGATACGCAGTATTTT. Translated: CASSLVRARADTQYF.

This chain uses TRBV6-6 with TRBJ2-7; 11 positions agree with TRBD2. This CDR3 contains 15 residues. Losses at the gene ends were 6 bases for V and 2 bases for J; bases not matched to a gene: 6. Germline lookup yields CDR1 MNHNY and CDR2 SVGAGI (reference sequence). The CDR3 nucleotides are TGTGCCAGCAGACCGGGGACTAGCGGTGCCTACGAGCAGTACTTC. Its protein is CASRPGTSGAYEQYF.

The chain carries TRBV24-1 and TRBJ2-6; D is uncertain. The germline gives CDR1 KGHDR, CDR2 SFDVKD. This CDR3 is built from 17 residues. V lost 2 bases, J lost 1 base, and 11 bases lay in between. The CDR3 loop reads CATSDSQALSGANVLTF. CDR3 nucleotides: TGTGCCACCAGTGATTCGCAGGCCCTATCTGGGGCCAACGTCCTGACTTTC.

The rearrangement links TRBV27 to TRBJ1-1; D not certain. The CDR3 length is 15 residues. V lost 2 bases and J 1 base, leaving 11 bases between the germline ends. Germline V gene sequence: CDR1 MNHEY, CDR2 SMNVEV (reference sequence). CDR3 residues: CASSLRWVGNTEAFF. The CDR3 DNA reads TGTGCCAGCAGTTTACGATGGGTGGGGAACACTGAAGCTTTCTTT.

A note on this clonotype: Since a much larger clone is just one base distant, this may be a read error. V usage is TRBV12-3 or TRBV12-4 and J usage is TRBJ1-2; 7 bases agree with TRBD1. The CDR3 covers 14 residues. V dropped 1 base and J dropped 6; count of bases not matched to a gene: 5. This chain's CDR3 is CASSLGQGVDGYTF. The CDR3 bases are TGTGCCAGCAGTTTAGGGCAGGGGGTGGATGGCTACACCTTC.

This chain joins TRBV6-6 and TRBJ2-7; D is unclear. The CDR3 covers 12 residues. Germline assignment: CDR1 MNHNY and CDR2 SVGAGI (reference sequence). The V end was cut by 6 bases, the J end by 4 bases, with 10 bases between. The CDR3 coding sequence is TGTGCCAGCAGGCCTAGTGGGTACGAGCAGTACTTC. Encoded protein: CASRPSGYEQYF.

The V and J genes are TRBV6-2 or TRBV6-3 and TRBJ1-6; no definite D call. Germline V lookup: CDR1 MNHEY, CDR2 SVGEGT. V shed 8 bases and J shed 18 bases, with 23 bases lying between them. This CDR3 contains 13 residues. DNA of the CDR3: TGTGCCAGCGAGATGAGGGCAGCCCCTTCTTCCCACTTT. Its protein is CASEMRAAPSSHF.

This clonotype was counted between two and nine times. V and J are TRBV7-2 and TRBJ2-3; unclear D gene. V was clipped by 2 bases and J by 5 bases, with 5 bases between them. The germline V gene encodes CDR1 SGHTA and CDR2 FQGNSA. This CDR3 contains 12 residues. CDR3 in DNA: TGTGCCAGCAGCTTATGGCGAGATACGCAGTATTTT. Protein product: CASSLWRDTQYF.

This clonotype was observed at least ten times. The rearrangement joins TRBV20-1 to TRBJ2-3; TRBD2 matches at 9 bases. The trim removed 0 bases at V and 4 bases at J, leaving 8 bases unmatched. The length of the CDR3 is 16 residues. Germline CDR1 and CDR2: DFQATT and SNEGSKA (reference sequence). The CDR3 is CSARDLAGGPPDTQYF. The CDR3 DNA is TGCAGTGCTAGAGATTTGGCGGGGGGGCCGCCAGATACGCAGTATTTT.

The V gene is TRBV9, the J gene TRBJ1-4, with D unresolved. Germline CDR1 SGDLS, CDR2 YYNGEE. The CDR3 contains 16 residues. V was clipped by 3 bases and J by 0 bases, with 12 bases between them. CDR3 residues: CASSAGRSTTNEKLFF. CDR3 sequence (DNA): TGTGCCAGCAGCGCCGGCAGGTCTACAACTAATGAAAAACTGTTTTTT.